Shown below are 2 T cell receptor beta chains from a single sample sequenced in a study of long-term antiretroviral therapy in people with HIV. Survey level was the resolution at which the v3.0 immunoSEQ assay ran. Profiling relied on immunoSEQ multiplex PCR, and the TCRdb table lists in-frame clones only, not all of them. There are 23,000 or so clones in the sample; 75% to 85% occur only once, and about 5.3% lies in the top ten. This material consisted of unsorted PBMCs, taken 0.5 years after starting antiretroviral therapy. These receptor sequences come from a woman in her 40s with HIV.

The chain carries TRBV5-4 and TRBJ2-5; 12 bases line up with TRBD1. Germline CDR1 is SGHNT and CDR2 is YYREEE (reference sequence). The CDR3 runs to 15 residues. Germline trimming cut 3 bases from V and 5 bases from J; bases unmatched to any gene: 5. In DNA, the CDR3 is TGTGCCAGCAGCTCAGGGACAGGGGGCAGGGAGACCCAGTACTTC. It specifies CASSSGTGGRETQYF.

This chain connects TRBV7-9 to TRBJ2-3, with D unclear. The CDR3 has 14 residues. Deletions cut 5 bases from V and 3 bases from J, with 12 bases between. Germline V gene data show CDR1 as SEHNR and CDR2 as FQNEAQ (reference sequence). The CDR3 DNA reads as TGTGCCAGCAGCCGTCCGTCCGGAACAGATACGCAGTATTTT. Translation gives CASSRPSGTDTQYF.